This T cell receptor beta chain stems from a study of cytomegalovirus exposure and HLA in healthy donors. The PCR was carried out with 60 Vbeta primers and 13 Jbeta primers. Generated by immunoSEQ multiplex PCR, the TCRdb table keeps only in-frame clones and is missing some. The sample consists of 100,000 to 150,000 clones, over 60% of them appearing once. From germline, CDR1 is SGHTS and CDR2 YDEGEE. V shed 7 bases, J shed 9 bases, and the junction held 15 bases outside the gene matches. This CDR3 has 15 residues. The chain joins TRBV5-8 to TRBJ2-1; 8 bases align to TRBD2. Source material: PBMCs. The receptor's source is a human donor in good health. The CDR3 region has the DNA TGTGCCAGCGGAGGTCCGGGAGGGCCCTCGGGTGAGCAGTTCTTC. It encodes CASGGPGGPSGEQFF.